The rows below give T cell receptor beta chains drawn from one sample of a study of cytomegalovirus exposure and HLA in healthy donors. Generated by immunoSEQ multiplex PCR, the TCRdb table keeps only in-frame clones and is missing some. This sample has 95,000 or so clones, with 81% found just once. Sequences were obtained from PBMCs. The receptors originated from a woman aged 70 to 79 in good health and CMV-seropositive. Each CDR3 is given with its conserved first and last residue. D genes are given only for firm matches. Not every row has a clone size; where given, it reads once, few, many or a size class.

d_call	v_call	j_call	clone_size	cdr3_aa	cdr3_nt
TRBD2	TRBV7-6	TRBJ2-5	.	CASSRGDTSGGETQYF	TGTGCCAGCAGCCGGGGGGATACTAGCGGGGGGGAGACCCAGTACTTC
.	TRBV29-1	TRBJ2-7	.	CSVRREGSGEQYF	TGCAGCGTTCGTCGCGAGGGTTCGGGTGAGCAGTACTTC
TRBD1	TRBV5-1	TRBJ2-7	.	CASSSRTGSREQYF	TGCGCCAGCAGCAGCAGGACAGGGTCCCGCGAGCAGTACTTC
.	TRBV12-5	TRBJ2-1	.	CASGLESYSYNEQFF	TGTGCTAGTGGTTTGGAGAGTTACTCCTACAATGAGCAGTTCTTC
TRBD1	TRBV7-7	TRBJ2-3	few	CASSPGQGGLTDTQYF	TGTGCTAGCAGCCCCGGACAGGGGGGACTCACAGATACGCAGTATTTT
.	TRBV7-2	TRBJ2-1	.	CASSLIGSGAYEQFF	TGTGCCAGCAGCTTAATAGGGTCGGGAGCGTATGAGCAGTTCTTC
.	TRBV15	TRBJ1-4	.	CATSREGSGNEKLFF	TGTGCCACCAGCAGAGAAGGATCGGGGAATGAAAAACTGTTTTTT
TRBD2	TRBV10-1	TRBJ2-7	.	CASSVKREGGYEQYF	TGCGCCAGCAGTGTGAAGCGGGAGGGCGGCTACGAGCAGTACTTC
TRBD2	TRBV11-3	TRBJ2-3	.	CASSSGTSGRRDTQYF	TGTGCCAGCAGCTCCGGGACTAGCGGGAGAAGAGATACGCAGTATTTT
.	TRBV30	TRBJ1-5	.	CAWSVHSNQPQHF	TGTGCCTGGAGTGTACACAGCAATCAGCCCCAGCATTTT
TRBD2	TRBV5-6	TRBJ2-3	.	CASSLATSGRRLLDTQYF	TGTGCCAGCAGCTTAGCAACTAGCGGGAGGAGGCTACTCGATACGCAGTATTTT
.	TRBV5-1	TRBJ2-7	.	CASSFQGYEQYF	TGCGCCAGCAGCTTCCAGGGATACGAGCAGTACTTC
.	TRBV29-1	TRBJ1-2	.	CSAGEGDYGYTF	TGCAGCGCGGGGGAGGGGGACTATGGCTACACCTTC
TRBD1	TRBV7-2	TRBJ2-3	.	CASSLGTGADTQYF	TGTGCCAGCAGCTTGGGGACAGGGGCAGATACGCAGTATTTT
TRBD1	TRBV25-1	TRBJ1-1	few	CASSEQGAKIAEAFF	TGTGCCAGCAGTGAACAGGGGGCGAAGATAGCTGAAGCTTTCTTT
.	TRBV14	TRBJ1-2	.	CASSQGARVGYTF	TGTGCCAGCAGCCAAGGGGCCAGGGTTGGCTACACCTTC
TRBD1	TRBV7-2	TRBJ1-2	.	CASSPRTGTHYGYTF	TGTGCCAGCAGCCCCCGGACAGGGACGCACTATGGCTACACCTTC
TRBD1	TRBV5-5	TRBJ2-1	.	CASSLGSQGEYYNEQFF	TGTGCCAGCAGCTTGGGCTCCCAGGGGGAATATTACAATGAGCAGTTCTTC
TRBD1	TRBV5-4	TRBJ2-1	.	CASSGGQGANNEQFF	TGTGCCAGCAGCGGGGGACAGGGGGCGAACAATGAGCAGTTCTTC
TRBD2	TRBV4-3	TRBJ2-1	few	CASSQVILAGSYNEQFF	TGCGCCAGCAGCCAAGTTATCCTAGCGGGATCTTACAATGAGCAGTTCTTC